This entry concerns a single TCR beta chain. This clone turned up a few times. Its antigen remains undetermined. No base quality values were provided; no much bigger clone lies one nucleotide off. This entry is derived from a study of cytomegalovirus exposure and HLA in healthy donors (dated by TCRdb to about 2017). About the investigation overall: An earlier analysis of roughly 630 of the donors reported 250 to 350 Gb of sequence data and roughly 110 million unique TCR beta sequences from about 180 million T cells. In addition to the first cohort of hundreds of subjects, a separate validation cohort of over 90 different subjects was used. Five DR-DQ haplotypes were handled as single units for association and clustering, since linkage in the cohort was strong. High-throughput TCR immunosequencing, statistical association of individual TCRs with disease status, and machine learning were combined to predict cytomegalovirus infection status. Approximately 310 gigabases of sequencing data and around 90 million unique TCR sequences made up an early release that covered around 640 HLA-typed donors. The T cell repertoires of roughly 660 subjects were profiled by immunosequencing and related to cytomegalovirus serostatus. On average, approximately 250,000 unique TCR beta nucleotide sequences were sequenced per donor among a few hundred genotyped donors of the cohort, with roughly 20% of those sequences being non-productive. The study was designed to test whether signatures of past pathogen exposure could be identified by cataloging public T cell receptors. Typing coverage differed by locus: A, B, C, DRB1 and DQB1 were typed in about 620-630 donors, DQA1 in about 560, DPA1 in 600 to 610, and DPB1 in 450 to 490. A later analysis re-analyzed previously published TCR beta repertoires from 666 donors and added high-resolution HLA genotyping to study TCR occurrence patterns. Every discovery cohort repertoire had been produced on one sequencing platform. Genome-wide SNP genotypes for about 65% of the roughly 700 donors were used in a later genetic analysis, which treated that subset as a discovery cohort. Class I and class II HLA loci were covered by the typing at four-digit resolution. In an earlier analysis of roughly 580 of the donors, high-throughput TCR beta sequencing was used to judge whether each TCR beta V gene segment behaved as functional or pseudogenic. Donor age, sex, ethnicity and CMV serostatus were compiled alongside the repertoire data. In the later analysis, no new phenotypic data were used to find candidate immune exposures; instead, reliance was placed on TCR beta sequences and their occurrence across donors. Of the roughly 430 genotyped donors, around 81% fell in the genetic ancestry cluster associated with self-reported Caucasian donors. Summary of the overall study and its limitations: According to a later analysis, TCR association rates differed among HLA loci, with DRB1 alleles showing the most associated TCRs and HLA-C alleles showing the fewest. When HLA alleles, especially DR and DQ, strongly co-occurred, TCR associations were difficult to assign to individual alleles. A later analysis reported that several top co-occurrence clusters appeared linked to parvovirus B19, influenza, CMV and Epstein-Barr virus. A further reported finding was that TCR beta sequences accurately predicted the HLA-A and HLA-B alleles for most subjects in the first cohort. Cytomegalovirus status was reported to be diagnosed by the classifier with high specificity and sensitivity in both the original and validation cohorts. A total of about 150 TCR beta chains were listed by the study as associated with cytomegalovirus. Immune exposure information for the cohort was limited to CMV serostatus. A few of the identified cytomegalovirus-associated TCR beta chains were confirmed in vitro to be specific for cytomegalovirus antigens. Some IMGT-functional V segments, including TRBV6-2 and TRBV6-3, could not be distinguished by the 87-base-pair reads and were therefore excluded. Correlated functional status among segregating V segments might be attributable to linkage disequilibrium, but an unknown experimental factor could not be ruled out. In a later genetic analysis, fewer N-insertions in productive TCRs were reported among donors in an Asian-associated ancestry cluster than the 666-donor mean. The presence/absence analyses assumed that sequencing depth was roughly uniform across donors, and that assumption may not be true. V-gene and J-gene trimming of TCR beta chains was associated with a missense DCLRE1C variant in a later genetic analysis, and the association was replicated in an independent cohort. This cohort had only TCR beta chains sequenced, and the lack of alpha or paired-chain data limited which features could be detected. Because HLA typing was unavailable for some donors at each locus, only the typed subset was used in association tests. While some public TCRs were present in many individuals, most TCR sequences turned up only very rarely across donors. In a later analysis, 16,951 TCR beta sequences were associated with specific HLA alleles at a false discovery rate of 0.05. In a later analysis, HLA-associated TCR beta chains showed more clonal expansion and lower generation probabilities than non-associated chains that were equally common. In an earlier analysis of under 600 of the donors, most TCR beta V segments were observed in productive rearrangements about 87% or about 30% of the time, broadly matching IMGT annotations. A cluster of highly shared sequence variants was judged likely to represent a technical artifact of the sequencing pipeline. The authors suggested that the approach could potentially be generalized to other disease states and immunological phenotypes. In a later analysis, most CMV-associated TCR beta chains were found to appear HLA-restricted, with HLA associations seemingly driven largely by CMV exposure. Because counts were too low, 15 to 20 rarely observed V segments, including chromosome 9 orphons, were excluded from the earlier analysis of several hundred of the donors.

The library was obtained by the immunoSEQ multiplex PCR assay. A mixture of 60 forward primers for TCR Vbeta segments and 13 reverse primers for TCR Jbeta segments was used in the multiplex PCR. The CDR3 region of rearranged TCR beta genes was amplified from genomic DNA by a multiplex PCR assay. The Illumina HiSeq System was used to sequence the amplified TCR beta libraries as 87-base-pair reads. Concerning the study's data processing: In a later analysis, some 80 million unique TCR beta chains were counted across the 500 to 850 repertoires, and some 10 million of these chains were shared by at least two donors. Raw reads were error-corrected and collapsed into unique sequences with a nearest-neighbor algorithm that merged closely related sequences to remove PCR and sequencing errors. To assign V, D and J gene segments, CDR3 sequences were aligned to IMGT reference sequences. For a sequence to be retained, at least a six-nucleotide match to both a V gene segment and a J gene segment was required. A rearrangement was called productive if the CDR3 had no stop codons and remained in frame with V and J, and every other rearrangement was called non-productive. CDR3 was defined by IMGT convention, running from the second conserved V-encoded cysteine to the conserved J-encoded phenylalanine. Sequences without an unambiguous match to a single V gene segment were excluded from the earlier analysis of about 630 of the donors. In an earlier analysis of approximately 610 of the donors, V segments were called functional above 56.7% productive rearrangements and were called segregating when the between-donor standard deviation exceeded 5%. To diagnose cytomegalovirus status from the catalog of TCR beta chain sequences, a statistical classification framework was built. A later analysis assigned V and J genes by comparing TCR nucleotide sequences with IMGT/GENE-DB human TR gene sequences. The TCRdist pipeline was used in a later analysis to assign CDR3 sequences and most-parsimonious VDJ recombination scenarios. In a later analysis, every TCR beta chain was defined by the combination of its CDR3 amino acid sequence and its V-gene family, and reads without a unique V-gene family were dropped. As a way to deal with suspected cross-contamination and a sequencing artifact, a later analysis dropped approximately 570 nucleotide sequences that were highly shared and had low generation probability. A later analysis calculated a clonal expansion index for each public chain from normalized within-repertoire ranks of inferred template counts. Generation probabilities in a later analysis came from a VDJ recombination model fitted to out-of-frame rearrangements, and those results were checked against IGoR. Hypergeometric tests were used in a later analysis to score TCR-TCR, TCR-HLA and TCR-CMV co-occurrence, with a repertoire-size bias correction applied to the TCR pairs. To estimate false discovery rates, a later analysis permuted the HLA or CMV assignments 20 times. In a later analysis, co-occurring TCRs were grouped using DBSCAN, and TCRdist sequence similarity was added for clustering within HLA-allele-positive subsets. Repertoires with fewer than 30,000 or more than 120,000 public chains, plus five repertoires with anomalous nucleotide sharing, were excluded from co-occurrence clustering. Not all clones reach the TCRdb copy of this immuneACCESS table, which keeps in-frame sequences only. Checked studies attribute under half of the gap to unresolved V genes and leave the rest unexplained. That table furnishes V, J and clone size, whereas the DNA furnished D and trimming. This sample comprises over 150,000 clones, 80% of them detected only once. The top ten clones comprise over 10% of the sample.

The cohort comprised 670 or so healthy bone marrow donors. All cohort members were sampled while nominally healthy, although unrecorded immune exposures were likely present. The donor tested CMV seropositive, placing the donor among the approximately 290 seropositive members of the cohort. Each donor provided a peripheral blood sample, and peripheral blood mononuclear cells were used for TCR beta sequencing. The Qiagen DNeasy Blood Extraction Kit was used to extract genomic DNA from the blood cell samples. Taken from the germline V gene, the CDR1 and CDR2 loops are SGHTA and FQGNSA. Trimming at the junction amounts to 1 base on V and 4 bases on J, and the germline ends lie 22 bases apart. Its CDR3 holds 19 amino acids, cysteine through phenylalanine. Left in the record is the CDR3 DNA by itself, 57 bases read in frame from the first base.

Sequencing input: PBMCs. The sequence was obtained from a man in his thirties or forties in good health and CMV-seropositive. The V gene is TRBV7-2 and the J gene is TRBJ1-4, and perhaps TRBD1 as D gene, on 6 matching bases. Here the CDR3 is given as CASSLGHRGSWGSNEKLFF. The DNA reads as follows: TGTGCCAGCAGCTTAGGGCATAGGGGGTCGTGGGGTAGTAATGAAAAACTGTTTTTT. Joined to the reference TRBV7-2 and TRBJ1-4 proteins, this CDR3 gives the full variable domain: GAGVSQSPSNKVTEKGKDVELRCDPISGHTALYWYRQSLGQGLEFLIYFQGNSAPDKSGLPSDRFSAERTGGSVSTLTIQRTQQEDSAVYLCASSLGHRGSWGSNEKLFFGSGTQLSVL.